What follows is one T cell receptor beta chain and its context. This clonotype has more than one count but fewer than ten. What this receptor recognizes is not known. It has no much larger one-base neighbor in the sample; base qualities were not kept. The data were obtained in a study of CD8 T cells in ankylosing spondylitis (dated by TCRdb to the late 2010s). About the investigation overall: The study set out to find disease-linked TCR variants by profiling T cell receptor beta repertoires in ankylosing spondylitis patients and healthy donors. The full study cohort was made up of 25 to 30 ankylosing spondylitis patients and fewer than 120 healthy donors. Peripheral blood samples were taken, and synovial fluid was additionally collected from ankylosing spondylitis patients.

V has 5 bases trimmed and J has 2 bases trimmed; junction bases matching no gene number 9. In the germline V gene (reference sequence), CDR1 corresponds to SEHNR and CDR2 to FQNEAQ. From cysteine to phenylalanine, the CDR3 is 15 amino acids long. CDR3 DNA only is kept here, 45 bases in frame from base 1. Points the paper makes about the study in general: According to the report, matched synovial fluid samples from ankylosing spondylitis patients were significantly enriched for the disease-linked clones. Blood from ankylosing spondylitis patients appeared to be characterized by a TCR beta motif made up of under ten highly homologous amino acid variants. Some motif variants had previously been reported in the synovial fluid and blood of reactive arthritis patients, which suggests shared mechanisms of disease initiation. The disease-linked clones showed a CD8+ phenotype and occurred at relatively low frequencies in peripheral blood.

Sequencer: Illumina HiSeq 2500. Quantitative 5'-RACE with molecular barcodes was used to prepare TCR beta libraries. Per the source publication's procedure: To identify disease-linked TCR variants, a new computational method was used, one built on a probabilistic model of VDJ rearrangement. TCRdb took the public reads, trimmed them with fastp at Q25, ran MiXCR for clone calling and kept in-frame beta chains. Each record represents a unique CDR3 protein, reported with the most common genes and DNA among its rows. These V and J calls rely on TCRdb rather than the paper's analysis. The sample table contains some 700,000 distinct CDR3 sequences; only one count was recorded for under 20% of them. About 20% of the sample is held by the ten biggest clonotypes.

The chain was built from TRBV7-9 and TRBJ2-7; 7 bases in the junction line up with TRBD1. This TCR was recovered from a male donor with ankylosing spondylitis. Sequenced input: blood, either unsorted or a sorted T cell fraction (not recorded which). The encoded CDR3 is CASSPRQGSAYEQYF. The nucleotides read TGTGCCAGCAGCCCCCGACAGGGTAGCGCCTACGAGCAGTACTTC.